This T cell receptor beta chain emerged from a study of cytomegalovirus exposure and HLA in healthy donors. Whole-study results and caveats: With later analysis, a missense DCLRE1C variant became linked to TCR beta V- and J-gene trimming. Later on, an analysis tied 15,000 to 20,000 TCR beta sequences to HLA alleles at 0.05 false discovery rate.

This PCR relied on a set of 60 Vbeta primers and 13 Jbeta primers. Some clones are missing from TCRdb's copy, which holds only in-frame ones; the method was immunoSEQ multiplex PCR. The sample has fewer than 70,000 clones, about four fifths seen once. This clone has a single count. As yet, its antigen is unknown. Likely unrecorded immune exposures existed in these nominally healthy donors. V gave up 6 bases and J gave up 6 bases, with 17 bases separating them. CDR1 is ENHRY, CDR2 SYGVKD, per germline. The CDR3 covers 15 residues. The sample consisted of PBMCs. The receptor was derived from a woman between 40 and 50 years old in good health and CMV-seronegative. The chain joins TRBV10-3 to TRBJ2-2, with a possible D match to TRBD2 (6 bases). As DNA, the CDR3 is TGTGCCATCAGCCTTACAGGTCCGGGGGCCGGGGAGCTGTTTTTT. Translating gives CAISLTGPGAGELFF.